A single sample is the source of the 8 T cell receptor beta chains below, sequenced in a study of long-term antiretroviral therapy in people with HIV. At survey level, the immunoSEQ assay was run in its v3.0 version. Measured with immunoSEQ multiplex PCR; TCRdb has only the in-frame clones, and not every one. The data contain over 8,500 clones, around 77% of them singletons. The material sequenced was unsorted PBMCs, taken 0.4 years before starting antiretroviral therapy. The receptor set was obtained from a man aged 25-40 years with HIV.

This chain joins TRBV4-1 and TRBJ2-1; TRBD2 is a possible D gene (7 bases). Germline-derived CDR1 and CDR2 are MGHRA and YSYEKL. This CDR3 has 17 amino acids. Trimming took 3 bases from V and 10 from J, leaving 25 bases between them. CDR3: CASSHTLGARGLSEQFF. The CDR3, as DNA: TGCGCCAGCAGCCATACCCTAGGGGCGCGGGGGCTATCGGAGCAGTTCTTC.

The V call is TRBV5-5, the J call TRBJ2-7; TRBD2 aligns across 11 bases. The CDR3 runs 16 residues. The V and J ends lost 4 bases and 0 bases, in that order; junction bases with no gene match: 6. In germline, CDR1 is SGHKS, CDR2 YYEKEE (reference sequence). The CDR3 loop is CASSHGTSGNSYEQYF. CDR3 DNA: TGTGCCAGCAGCCATGGGACTAGCGGAAACTCCTACGAGCAGTACTTC.

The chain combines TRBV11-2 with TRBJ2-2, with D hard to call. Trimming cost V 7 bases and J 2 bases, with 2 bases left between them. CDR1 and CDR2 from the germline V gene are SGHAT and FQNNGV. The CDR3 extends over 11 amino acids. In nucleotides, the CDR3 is TGTGCCAGCACCAACACCGGGGAGCTGTTTTTT. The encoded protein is CASTNTGELFF.

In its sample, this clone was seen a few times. CDR3 amino acids: CASSPDRGYEQYF. CDR3 nucleotide sequence: TGTGCCAGCAGCCCGGACAGGGGGTACGAGCAGTACTTC. V and J are TRBV2 and TRBJ2-7, with 10 bases matching TRBD1. CDR3 length: 13 residues. The germline V gene encodes CDR1 SNHLY and CDR2 FYNNEI. Trimming cost V 6 bases and J 4 bases; bases outside gene matches: 3.

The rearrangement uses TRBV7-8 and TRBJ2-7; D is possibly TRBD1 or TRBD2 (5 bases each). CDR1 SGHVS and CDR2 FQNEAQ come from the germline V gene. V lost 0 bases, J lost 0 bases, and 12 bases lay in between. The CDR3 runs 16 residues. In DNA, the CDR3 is TGTGCCAGCAGCTTAGCGGGGACCGGCAGCTCCTACGAGCAGTACTTC. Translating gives CASSLAGTGSSYEQYF.

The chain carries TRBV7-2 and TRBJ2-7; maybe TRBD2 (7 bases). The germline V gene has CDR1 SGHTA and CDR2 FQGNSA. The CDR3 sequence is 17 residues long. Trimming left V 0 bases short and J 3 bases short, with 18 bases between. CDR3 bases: TGTGCCAGCAGCTTAGCCCCTGGCGGGGGCGGGTTCTACGAGCAGTACTTC. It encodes CASSLAPGGGGFYEQYF.

CDR3 sequence reads: CASSFETGANYGYTF. CDR3 nucleotides: TGCGCCAGCAGCTTTGAGACAGGAGCTAACTATGGCTACACCTTC. The rearrangement links TRBV5-1 to TRBJ1-2, with TRBD1 as a possible D gene (6 bases). Germline CDR1 is SGHRS and CDR2 is YFSETQ. Trimming took off 2 bases at V and 0 bases at J, with 11 bases between the two ends. The CDR3 has 15 amino acids.

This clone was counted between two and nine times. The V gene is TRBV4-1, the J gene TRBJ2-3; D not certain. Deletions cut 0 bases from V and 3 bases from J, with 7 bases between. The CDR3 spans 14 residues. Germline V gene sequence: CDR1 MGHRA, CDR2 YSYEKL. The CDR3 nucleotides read TGCGCCAGCAGCCAAGACCCAGCTACAGATACGCAGTATTTT. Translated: CASSQDPATDTQYF.